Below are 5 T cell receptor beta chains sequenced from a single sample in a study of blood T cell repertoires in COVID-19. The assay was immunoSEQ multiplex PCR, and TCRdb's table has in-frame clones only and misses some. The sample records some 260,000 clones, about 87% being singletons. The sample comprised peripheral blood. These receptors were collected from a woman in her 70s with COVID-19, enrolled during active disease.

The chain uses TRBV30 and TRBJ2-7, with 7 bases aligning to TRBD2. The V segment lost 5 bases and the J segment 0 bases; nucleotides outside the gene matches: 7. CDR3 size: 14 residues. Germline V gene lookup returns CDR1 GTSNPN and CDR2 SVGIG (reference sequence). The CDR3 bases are TGTGCCTGGGGCCTCGGCGGGAGCTCCTACGAGCAGTACTTC. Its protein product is CAWGLGGSSYEQYF.

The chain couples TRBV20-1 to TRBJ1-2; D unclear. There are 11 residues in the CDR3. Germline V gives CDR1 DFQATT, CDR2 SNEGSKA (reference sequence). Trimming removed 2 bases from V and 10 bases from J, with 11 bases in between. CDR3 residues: CSARNGGTYTF. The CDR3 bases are TGCAGTGCTAGAAACGGAGGAACCTACACCTTC.

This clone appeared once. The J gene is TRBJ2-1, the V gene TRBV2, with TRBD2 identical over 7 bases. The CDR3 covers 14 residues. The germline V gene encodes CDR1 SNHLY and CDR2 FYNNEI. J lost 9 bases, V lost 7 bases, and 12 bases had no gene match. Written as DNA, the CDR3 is TGTGCCAGCAAGACCCAGCGGGGCTTCGGTGAGCAGTTCTTC. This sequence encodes CASKTQRGFGEQFF.

The CDR3 here is CASSFGNSGNTIYF. Here the CDR3 DNA reads TGTGCCAGCAGCTTTGGCAACTCTGGAAACACCATATATTTT. The genes are TRBV5-8 and TRBJ1-3; no firm D call. CDR3 length equals 14 residues. Trimming pared 2 bases from V and 0 bases from J, leaving 6 bases between. Per the germline V gene, CDR1 is SGHTS and CDR2 is YDEGEE.

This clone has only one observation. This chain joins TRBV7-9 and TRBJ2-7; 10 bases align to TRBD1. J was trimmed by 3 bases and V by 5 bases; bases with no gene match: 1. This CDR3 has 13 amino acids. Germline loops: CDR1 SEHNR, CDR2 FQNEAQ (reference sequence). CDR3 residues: CASSRDRGYEQYF. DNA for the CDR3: TGTGCCAGCAGCAGGGACAGGGGCTACGAGCAGTACTTC.